Each of the 11 T cell receptor beta chains below was sequenced from the same sample in a study of T cells in Graves' hyperthyroidism and ophthalmopathy. The source material, RNA transcripts, was used to amplify TCR beta CDR3 regions. Researchers ran a first-round RT-PCR on the TCR CDR3 using the HTBI primer set. TCRdb called the multiplex PCR reads again in MiXCR, with one record for every CDR3 protein. Among a few hundred thousand distinct CDR3 sequences listed, 17% were seen once. Material for sequencing was blood. The receptors shown here come from a woman aged 18-29 years with Graves' ophthalmopathy.

This clonotype occurred a few times. The genes are TRBV6-2 or TRBV6-3 and TRBJ2-6, with 10 bases aligning to TRBD1. The V gene's germline CDR1 is MNHEY and CDR2 SVGEGT. The J segment lost 4 bases and the V segment lost 2 bases, leaving 2 bases of the junction unmatched. This CDR3 is 16 amino acids long. The CDR3 coding sequence is TGTGCCAGCAGTTACGACAGGGGGCAAGGGGCCAACGTCCTGACTTTC. Its protein product is CASSYDRGQGANVLTF.

This clonotype was observed many times. The chain employs TRBV13 and TRBJ1-2; D is ambiguous. CDR3 length equals 13 residues. V was trimmed by 3 bases and J by 5 bases, leaving 10 bases between them. Germline V gene lookup returns CDR1 PRHDT and CDR2 FYEKMQ (reference sequence). The CDR3 sequence is CASSFPTQYGYTF. In DNA form, the CDR3 reads TGTGCCAGCAGCTTTCCGACCCAATATGGCTACACCTTC.

About this clonotype: An end of the junction differs from the germline gene, which may be a read error. V is TRBV6-1 and J is TRBJ2-5, with 9 bases matching TRBD2. CDR3 size: 16 residues. The germline gives CDR1 MNHNS, CDR2 SASEGT. The CDR3 coding sequence is TGTGCCGGCAGTTCGGGACTTGCGGGGGGGCAAGAGACCCAGTACTTC. Translating gives CAGSSGLAGGQETQYF.

The chain is built from TRBV4-2 and TRBJ1-2; TRBD1 is a possible D gene (5 bases). Trimming cost V 0 bases and J 8 bases, with 16 bases left between them. The CDR3 has 15 amino acids. Germline values: CDR1 LGHNA, CDR2 YNFKEQ. The CDR3 nucleotides are TGTGCCAGCAGCCAAGATCTCGCAGGGTTGGACGGCTACACCTTC. This sequence encodes CASSQDLAGLDGYTF.

This clonotype was detected a few times. The chain employs TRBV28 and TRBJ1-5; 9 bases fit TRBD1. CDR1 is MDHEN and CDR2 is SYDVKM in the germline V gene. The J segment lost 3 bases and the V segment lost 10 bases, leaving 10 bases of the junction unmatched. CDR3 length: 15 residues. The CDR3 sequence: CATGPGQGNNQPQHF. In DNA, the CDR3 is TGTGCCACCGGCCCGGGACAGGGAAACAATCAGCCCCAGCATTTT.

This clonotype has a count of ten or more. This CDR3 is CASSPARQGHQPQHF. The CDR3 nucleotides read TGTGCCAGCAGTCCGGCGAGACAGGGCCATCAGCCCCAGCATTTT. The genes are TRBV28 and TRBJ1-5, with TRBD1 matching 7 bases. CDR3 size: 15 residues. Looked up from germline, CDR1 is MDHEN and CDR2 is SYDVKM. V lost 5 bases and J lost 5; bases outside the gene matches: 9.

This clonotype was detected ten times or more. The chain carries TRBV15 and TRBJ1-6; the match to TRBD1 covers 7 bases. The CDR3 sequence is 16 residues long. Germline values: CDR1 LNHNV, CDR2 YYDKDF (reference sequence). With 3 bases clipped from V and 8 bases from J, the junction kept 10 bases outside the gene matches. CDR3 DNA: TGTGCCACCAGCAGTGCCAACATCGGGACAGATTCACCCCTCCACTTT. Amino acids: CATSSANIGTDSPLHF. Variable domain in full (rest from reference TRBV15 and TRBJ1-6): DAMVIQNPRYQVTQFGKPVTLSCSQTLNHNVMYWYQQKSSQAPKLLFHYYDKDFNNEADTPDNFQSRRPNTSFCFLDIRSPGLGDTAMYLCATSSANIGTDSPLHFGNGTRLTVT.

The CDR3 loop is CAGRTGEAMNTEAFF. CDR3 in DNA: TGTGCCGGAAGGACAGGGGAGGCCATGAACACTGAAGCTTTCTTT. V usage is TRBV6-1 and J usage is TRBJ1-1; the match to TRBD1 covers 9 bases. This CDR3 comprises 15 residues. Losses at the gene ends were 11 bases for V and 0 bases for J; bases not matched to a gene: 10. Germline assignment: CDR1 MNHNS and CDR2 SASEGT.

Concerning this clonotype itself: Possible read error: a much larger clone is one base away. J is TRBJ1-1 and V is TRBV3-1; D not certain. The germline V gene encodes CDR1 LGHDT and CDR2 YNNKEL (reference sequence). The CDR3 length is 12 residues. V was clipped by 1 base and J by 6 bases, with 6 bases between them. CDR3 amino acids: CASSQAYAEAFF. The CDR3 DNA follows: TGTGCCAGCAGCCAAGCATACGCTGAAGCTTTCTTT.

The chain links TRBV27 to TRBJ1-6; TRBD1 matches 9 bases. Germline CDR1 is MNHEY and CDR2 is SMNVEV (reference sequence). CDR3 size: 15 residues. Germline trimming cut 4 bases from V and 8 bases from J; bases unmatched to any gene: 6. This chain's CDR3 is CASSSGTGQYSPLHF. CDR3 bases: TGTGCCAGCAGTTCCGGGACAGGGCAATATTCACCCCTCCACTTT.

The J gene is TRBJ1-3, the V gene TRBV15, with 9 bases matching TRBD1. CDR3 length: 17 residues. V lost 3 bases and J lost 0; bases outside the gene matches: 6. Germline CDR1 is LNHNV and CDR2 is YYDKDF (reference sequence). In nucleotides, the CDR3 is TGTGCCACCAGCAGGGAAGACAGGGGGTTCTCTGGAAACACCATATATTTT. Translating gives CATSREDRGFSGNTIYF.